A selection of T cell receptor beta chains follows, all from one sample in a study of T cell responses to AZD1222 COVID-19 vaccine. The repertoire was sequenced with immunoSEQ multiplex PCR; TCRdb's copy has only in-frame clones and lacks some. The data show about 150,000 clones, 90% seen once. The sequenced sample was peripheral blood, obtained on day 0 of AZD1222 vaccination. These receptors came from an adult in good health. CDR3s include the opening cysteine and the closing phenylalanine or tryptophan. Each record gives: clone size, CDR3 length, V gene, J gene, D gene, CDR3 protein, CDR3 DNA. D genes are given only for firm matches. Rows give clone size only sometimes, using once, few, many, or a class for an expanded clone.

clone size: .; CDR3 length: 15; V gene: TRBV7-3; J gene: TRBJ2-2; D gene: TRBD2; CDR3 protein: CAAPSGGENTGELFF; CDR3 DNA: TGTGCCGCCCCTAGCGGGGGGGAGAACACCGGGGAGCTGTTTTTT
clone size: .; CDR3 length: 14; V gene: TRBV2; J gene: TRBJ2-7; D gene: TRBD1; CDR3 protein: CASKGQGRLGEQYF; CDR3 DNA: TGTGCCAGCAAAGGACAGGGGCGTCTGGGCGAGCAGTACTTC
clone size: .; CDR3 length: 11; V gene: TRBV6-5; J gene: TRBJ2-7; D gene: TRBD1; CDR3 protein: CASQGVDEQYF; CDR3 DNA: TGTGCCTCCCAGGGGGTGGATGAGCAGTACTTC
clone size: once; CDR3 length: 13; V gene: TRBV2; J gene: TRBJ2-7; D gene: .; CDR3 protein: CASSLQDLHEQYF; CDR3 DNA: TGTGCCAGCAGCCTACAGGATCTCCACGAGCAGTACTTC
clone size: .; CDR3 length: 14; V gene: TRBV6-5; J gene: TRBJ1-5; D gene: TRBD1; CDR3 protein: CASSEDRGNQPQHF; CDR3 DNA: TGTGCCAGCAGCGAGGACAGGGGCAATCAGCCCCAGCATTTT
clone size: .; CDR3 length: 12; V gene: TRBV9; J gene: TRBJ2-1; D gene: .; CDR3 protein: CASSVLGNEQFF; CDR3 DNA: TGTGCCAGCAGCGTACTGGGTAATGAGCAGTTCTTC
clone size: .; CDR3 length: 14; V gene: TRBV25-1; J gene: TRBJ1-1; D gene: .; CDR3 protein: CASSEGATGTEAFF; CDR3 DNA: TGTGCCAGCAGTGAAGGTGCGACAGGCACTGAAGCTTTCTTT
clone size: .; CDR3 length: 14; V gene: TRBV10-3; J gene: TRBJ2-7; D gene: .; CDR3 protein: CAINDRSIDDEQYF; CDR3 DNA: TGTGCCATCAATGACAGGAGCATCGATGACGAGCAGTACTTC
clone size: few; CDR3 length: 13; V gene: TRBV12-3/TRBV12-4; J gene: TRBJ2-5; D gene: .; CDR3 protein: CASSLPGRETQYF; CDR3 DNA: TGTGCCAGCAGTTTACCCGGGCGAGAGACCCAGTACTTC
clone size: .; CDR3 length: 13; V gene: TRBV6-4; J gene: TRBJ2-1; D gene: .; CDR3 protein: CASSLDMYNEQFF; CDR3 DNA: TGTGCCAGCAGTCTGGACATGTACAATGAGCAGTTCTTC
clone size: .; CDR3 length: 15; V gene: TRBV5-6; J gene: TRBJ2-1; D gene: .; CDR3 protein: CASSLDELSYNEQFF; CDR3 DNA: TGTGCCAGCAGCTTGGACGAACTATCCTACAATGAGCAGTTCTTC
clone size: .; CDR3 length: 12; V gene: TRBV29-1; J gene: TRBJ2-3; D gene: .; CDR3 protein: CSVRTTTDTQYF; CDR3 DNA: TGCAGCGTACGGACTACGACAGATACGCAGTATTTT
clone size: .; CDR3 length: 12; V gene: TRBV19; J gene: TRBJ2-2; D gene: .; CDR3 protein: CAPGTDTGELFF; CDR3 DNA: TGTGCACCCGGGACTGATACCGGGGAGCTGTTTTTT
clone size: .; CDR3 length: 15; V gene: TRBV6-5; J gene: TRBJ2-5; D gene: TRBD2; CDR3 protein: CASSPSGGASETQYF; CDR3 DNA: TGTGCCAGCAGTCCTAGCGGGGGGGCCAGTGAGACCCAGTACTTC
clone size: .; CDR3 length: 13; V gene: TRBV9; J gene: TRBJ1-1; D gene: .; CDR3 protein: CASSSHGNTEAFF; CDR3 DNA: TGTGCCAGCAGCTCGCATGGGAACACTGAAGCTTTCTTT
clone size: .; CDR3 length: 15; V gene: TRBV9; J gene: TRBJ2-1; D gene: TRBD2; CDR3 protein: CASSSRASGDNEQFF; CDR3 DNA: TGTGCCAGCAGCTCCAGGGCTAGCGGGGACAATGAGCAGTTCTTC
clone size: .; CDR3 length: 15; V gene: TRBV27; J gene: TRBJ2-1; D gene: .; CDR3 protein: CASRAVTSAYNEQFF; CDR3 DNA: TGTGCCAGCAGAGCTGTGACCAGCGCTTACAATGAGCAGTTCTTC
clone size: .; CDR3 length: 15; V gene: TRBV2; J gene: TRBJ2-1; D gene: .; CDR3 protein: CASSEGETVYNEQFF; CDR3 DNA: TGTGCCAGCAGTGAAGGGGAAACAGTTTACAATGAGCAGTTCTTC
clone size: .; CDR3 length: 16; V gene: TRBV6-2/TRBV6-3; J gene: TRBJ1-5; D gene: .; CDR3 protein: CASSYGGLNSNQPQHF; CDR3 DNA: TGTGCCAGCAGTTACGGGGGGCTCAATAGCAATCAGCCCCAGCATTTT
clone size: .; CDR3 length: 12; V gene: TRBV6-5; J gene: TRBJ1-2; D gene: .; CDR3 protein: CASGPGVGGYTF; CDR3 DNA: TGTGCCAGCGGCCCGGGGGTTGGTGGCTACACCTTC
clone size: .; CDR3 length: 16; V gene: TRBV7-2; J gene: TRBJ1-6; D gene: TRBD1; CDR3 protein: CASSLGADRGVSPLHF; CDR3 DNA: TGTGCCAGCAGCTTAGGCGCCGACAGGGGAGTGTCACCCCTCCACTTT
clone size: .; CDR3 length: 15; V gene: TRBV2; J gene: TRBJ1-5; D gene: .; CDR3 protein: CASSTPGGGNQPQHF; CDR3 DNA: TGTGCCAGCAGCACCCCCGGGGGCGGCAATCAGCCCCAGCATTTT
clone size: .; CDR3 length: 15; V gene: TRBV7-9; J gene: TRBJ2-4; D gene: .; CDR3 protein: CASSPPGTSKNIQYF; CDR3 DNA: TGTGCCAGCAGCCCCCCGGGGACCTCCAAAAACATTCAGTACTTC